The source of this T cell receptor beta chain is a study of chemoradiotherapy in HPV16-positive cancers. To note about this clone: What it binds is not known.

The germline CDR1 and CDR2 sequences are SGHRS and YFSETQ. J lost 1 base, V lost 0 bases, and 3 bases had no gene match. The CDR3 extends over 16 amino acids. General observations from the study: Candidate HPV-specific clones and E7-related TCR motifs grew in tumor during treatment. For HPV16-positive patients, expanding HPV-responsive T cells associated with longer recurrence-free survival.

Measured with immunoSEQ multiplex PCR; TCRdb has only the in-frame clones, and not every one. The sample shows tens of thousands of clones, roughly 87% of them seen only once. The receptor was derived from a human donor with HPV-associated anogenital cancer. This specimen consisted of blood, obtained from a patient who underwent chemoradiotherapy. V gene TRBV5-1 combines with J gene TRBJ2-2; 7 bases match TRBD1. This CDR3 reads CASSLGSGGNTGELFF. The CDR3 DNA is TGCGCCAGCAGCTTGGGGTCAGGGGGGAACACCGGGGAGCTGTTTTTT.